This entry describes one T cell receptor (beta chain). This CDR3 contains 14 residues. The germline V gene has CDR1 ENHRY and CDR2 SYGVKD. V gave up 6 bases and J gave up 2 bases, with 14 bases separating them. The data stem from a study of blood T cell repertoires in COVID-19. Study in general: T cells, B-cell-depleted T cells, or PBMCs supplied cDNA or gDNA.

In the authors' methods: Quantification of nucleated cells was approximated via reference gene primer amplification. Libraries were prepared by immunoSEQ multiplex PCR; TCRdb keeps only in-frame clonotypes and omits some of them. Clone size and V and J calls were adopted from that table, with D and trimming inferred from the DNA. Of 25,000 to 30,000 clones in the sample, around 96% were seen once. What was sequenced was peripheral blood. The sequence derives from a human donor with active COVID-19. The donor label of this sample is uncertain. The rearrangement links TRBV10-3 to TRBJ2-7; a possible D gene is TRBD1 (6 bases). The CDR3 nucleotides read TGTGCCATCAGGACCGGGACACCGCCCTACGAGCAGTACTTC. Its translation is CAIRTGTPPYEQYF.